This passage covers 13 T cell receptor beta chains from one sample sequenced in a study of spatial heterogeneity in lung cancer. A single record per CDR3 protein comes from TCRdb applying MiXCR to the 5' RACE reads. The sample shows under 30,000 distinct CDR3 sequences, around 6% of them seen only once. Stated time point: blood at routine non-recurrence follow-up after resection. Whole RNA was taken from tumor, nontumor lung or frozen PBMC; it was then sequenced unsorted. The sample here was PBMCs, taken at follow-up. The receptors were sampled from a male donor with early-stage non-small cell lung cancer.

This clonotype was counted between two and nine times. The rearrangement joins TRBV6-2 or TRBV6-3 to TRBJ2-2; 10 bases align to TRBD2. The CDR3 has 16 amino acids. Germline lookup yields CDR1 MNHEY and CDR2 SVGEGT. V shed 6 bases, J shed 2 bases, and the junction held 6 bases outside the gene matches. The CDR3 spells CASRPTSGINTGELFF. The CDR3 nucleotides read TGTGCCAGCAGGCCAACTAGCGGGATAAACACCGGGGAGCTGTTTTTT.

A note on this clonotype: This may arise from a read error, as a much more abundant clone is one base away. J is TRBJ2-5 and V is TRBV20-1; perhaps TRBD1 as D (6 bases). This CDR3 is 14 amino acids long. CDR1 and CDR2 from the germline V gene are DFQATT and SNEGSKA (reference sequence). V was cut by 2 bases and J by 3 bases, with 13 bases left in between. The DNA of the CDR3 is TGCAGTGCTAGAACAGGGCGCCCAAAAGAGACCCAGTACTTC. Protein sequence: CSARTGRPKETQYF.

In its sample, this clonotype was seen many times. The CDR3 DNA sequence: TGTGCCAGCAGTTCTACAGGGGTTGGTGACCAGCCCCAGCATTTT. This encodes CASSSTGVGDQPQHF. The chain joins TRBV27 to TRBJ1-5, with 7 bases lining up with TRBD1. CDR1 is MNHEY and CDR2 is SMNVEV in the germline V gene (reference sequence). The CDR3 covers 15 residues. V was clipped by 4 bases and J by 7 bases; unmatched bases: 10.

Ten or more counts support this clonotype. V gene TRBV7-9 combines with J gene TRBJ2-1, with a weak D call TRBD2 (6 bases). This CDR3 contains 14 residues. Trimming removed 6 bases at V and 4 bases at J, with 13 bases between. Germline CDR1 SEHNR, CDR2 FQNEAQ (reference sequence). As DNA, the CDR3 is TGTGCCAGCAGTCTTAGCGGTCCTTACAATGAGCAGTTCTTC. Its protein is CASSLSGPYNEQFF.

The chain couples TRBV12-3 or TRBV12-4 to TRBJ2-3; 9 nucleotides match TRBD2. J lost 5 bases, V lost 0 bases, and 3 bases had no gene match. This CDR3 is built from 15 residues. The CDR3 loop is CASSLASGGKDTQYF. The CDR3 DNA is TGTGCCAGCAGTTTAGCTAGCGGGGGTAAAGATACGCAGTATTTT.

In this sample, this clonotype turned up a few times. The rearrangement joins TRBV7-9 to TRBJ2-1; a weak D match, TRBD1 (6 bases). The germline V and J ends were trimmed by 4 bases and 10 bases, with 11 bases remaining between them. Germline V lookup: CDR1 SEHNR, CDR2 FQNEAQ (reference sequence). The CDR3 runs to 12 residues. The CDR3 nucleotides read TGTGCCAGCAGCTCACAGGGCTGGGAGCAGTTCTTC. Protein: CASSSQGWEQFF.

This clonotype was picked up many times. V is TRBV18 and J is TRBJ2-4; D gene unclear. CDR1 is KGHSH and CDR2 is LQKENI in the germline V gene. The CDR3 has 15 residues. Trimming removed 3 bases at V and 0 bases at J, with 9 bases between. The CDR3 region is CASSPAQLAKNIQYF. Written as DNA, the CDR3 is TGTGCCAGCTCACCGGCACAACTAGCCAAAAACATTCAGTACTTC. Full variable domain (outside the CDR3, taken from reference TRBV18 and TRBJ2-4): NAGVMQNPRHLVRRRGQEARLRCSPMKGHSHVYWYRQLPEEGLKFMVYLQKENIIDESGMPKERFSAEFPKEGPSILRIQQVVRGDSAAYFCASSPAQLAKNIQYFGAGTRLSVL.

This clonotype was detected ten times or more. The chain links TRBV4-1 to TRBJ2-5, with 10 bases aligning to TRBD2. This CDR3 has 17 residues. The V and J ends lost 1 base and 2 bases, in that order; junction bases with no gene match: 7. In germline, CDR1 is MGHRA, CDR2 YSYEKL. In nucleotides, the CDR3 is TGCGCCAGCAGCCAAGTGGAGTTTAGCGGGGGGCAAGAGACCCAGTACTTC. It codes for CASSQVEFSGGQETQYF.

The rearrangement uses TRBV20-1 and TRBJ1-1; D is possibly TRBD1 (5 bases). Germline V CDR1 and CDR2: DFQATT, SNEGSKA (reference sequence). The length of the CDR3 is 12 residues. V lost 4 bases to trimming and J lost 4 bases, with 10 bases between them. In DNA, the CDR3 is TGCAGTGCTAAGCGGGGGGGCACTGAAGCTTTCTTT. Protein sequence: CSAKRGGTEAFF.

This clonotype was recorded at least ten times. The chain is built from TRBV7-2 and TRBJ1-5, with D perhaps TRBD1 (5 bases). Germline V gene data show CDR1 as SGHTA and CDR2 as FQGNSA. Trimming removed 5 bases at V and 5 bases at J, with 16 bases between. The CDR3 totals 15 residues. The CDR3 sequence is CASSQAGGWDQPQHF. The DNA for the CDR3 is TGTGCCAGCAGCCAGGCGGGGGGTTGGGATCAGCCCCAGCATTTT.

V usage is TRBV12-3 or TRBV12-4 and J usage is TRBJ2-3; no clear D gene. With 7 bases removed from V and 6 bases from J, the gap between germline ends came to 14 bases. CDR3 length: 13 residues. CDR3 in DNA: TGTGCCAGCACCCCGACTGGATGGGATACGCAGTATTTT. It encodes CASTPTGWDTQYF.

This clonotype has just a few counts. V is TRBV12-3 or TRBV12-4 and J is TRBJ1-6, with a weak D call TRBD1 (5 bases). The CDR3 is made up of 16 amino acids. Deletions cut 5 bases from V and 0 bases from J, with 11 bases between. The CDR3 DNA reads TGTGCCAGCAGTCCGGGACCGAGCTCCTATAATTCACCCCTCCACTTT. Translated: CASSPGPSSYNSPLHF.

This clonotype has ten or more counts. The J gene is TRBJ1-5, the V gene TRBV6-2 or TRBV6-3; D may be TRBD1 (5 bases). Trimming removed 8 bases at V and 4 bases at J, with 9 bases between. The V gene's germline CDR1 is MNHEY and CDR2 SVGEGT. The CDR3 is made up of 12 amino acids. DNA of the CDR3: TGTGCCAGCGGCAGGGAGAATCAGCCCCAGCATTTT. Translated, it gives CASGRENQPQHF.